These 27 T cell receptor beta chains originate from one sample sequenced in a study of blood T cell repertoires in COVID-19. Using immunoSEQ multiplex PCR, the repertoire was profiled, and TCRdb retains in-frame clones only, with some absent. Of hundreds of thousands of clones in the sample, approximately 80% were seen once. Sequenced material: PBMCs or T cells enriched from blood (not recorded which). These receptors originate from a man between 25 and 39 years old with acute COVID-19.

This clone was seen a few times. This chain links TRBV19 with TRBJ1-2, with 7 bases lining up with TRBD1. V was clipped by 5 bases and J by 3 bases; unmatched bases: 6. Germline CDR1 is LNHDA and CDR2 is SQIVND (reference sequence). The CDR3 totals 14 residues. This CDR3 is CASSVTGVDYGYTF. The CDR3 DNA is TGTGCCAGTAGTGTAACAGGGGTTGACTATGGCTACACCTTC.

The chain's CDR3 is CASSQDPTGQAFF. For the CDR3, the DNA is TGTGCCAGCAGCCAAGATCCTACAGGCCAAGCTTTCTTT. The chain has TRBV4-2 and TRBJ1-1; tentatively, D is TRBD1 (5 bases). The CDR3 sequence is 13 residues long. Trimming took off 0 bases at V and 9 bases at J, with 11 bases between the two ends. Germline V gene data show CDR1 as LGHNA and CDR2 as YNFKEQ.

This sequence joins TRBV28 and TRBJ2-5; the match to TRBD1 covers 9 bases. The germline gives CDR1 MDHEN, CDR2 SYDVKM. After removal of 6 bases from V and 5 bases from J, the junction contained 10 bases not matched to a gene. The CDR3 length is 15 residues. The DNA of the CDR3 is TGTGCCAGCAGCACTCAGGGACAGGGTTGGGAGACCCAGTACTTC. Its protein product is CASSTQGQGWETQYF.

The CDR3 region has the DNA TGTGCCAGCAGTGAGGGGCAGGTTGCCCCAGAGCAGTACTTC. The encoded protein is CASSEGQVAPEQYF. The V call is TRBV2, the J call TRBJ2-7, with D tentatively TRBD1 (5 bases). This CDR3 is 14 amino acids long. Germline CDR1 is SNHLY and CDR2 is FYNNEI. V was clipped by 3 bases and J by 7 bases, with 16 bases between them.

The CDR3 is CASSLGPATQYF. The CDR3 nucleotides read TGTGCCAGCAGCTTGGGGCCGGCGACCCAGTACTTC. The chain recombines TRBV11-1 with TRBJ2-5; perhaps TRBD1 as D (5 bases). This CDR3 has 12 residues. Germline V gives CDR1 SGHAT, CDR2 FQDESV (reference sequence). Between the trimmed V and J ends, which lost 3 bases and 7 bases, there was a span of 9 bases. Drawing the rest from reference TRBV11-1 and TRBJ2-5, the complete variable domain is EAEVAQSPRYKITEKSQAVAFWCDPISGHATLYWYRQILGQGPELLVQFQDESVVDDSQLPKDRFSAERLKGVDSTLKIQPAELGDSAMYLCASSLGPATQYFGPGTRLLVL.

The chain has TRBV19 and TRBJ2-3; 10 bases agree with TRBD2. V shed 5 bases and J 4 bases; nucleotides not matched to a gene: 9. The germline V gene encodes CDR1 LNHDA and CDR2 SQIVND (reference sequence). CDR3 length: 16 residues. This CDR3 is CASSRDSGGWADTQYF. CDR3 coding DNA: TGTGCCAGTAGTCGAGATAGCGGGGGGTGGGCAGATACGCAGTATTTT.

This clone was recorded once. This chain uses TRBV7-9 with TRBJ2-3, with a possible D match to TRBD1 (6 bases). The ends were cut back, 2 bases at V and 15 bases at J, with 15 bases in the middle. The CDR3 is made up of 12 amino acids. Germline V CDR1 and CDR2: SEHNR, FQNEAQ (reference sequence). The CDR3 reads CASSLTTGHPYF. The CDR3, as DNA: TGTGCCAGCAGCTTAACTACGGGACACCCCTATTTT. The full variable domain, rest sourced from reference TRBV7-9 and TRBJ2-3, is DTGVSQNPRHKITKRGQNVTFRCDPISEHNRLYWYRQTLGQGPEFLTYFQNEAQLEKSRLLSDRFSAERPKGSFSTLEIQRTEQGDSAMYLCASSLTTGHPYFGPGTRLTVL.

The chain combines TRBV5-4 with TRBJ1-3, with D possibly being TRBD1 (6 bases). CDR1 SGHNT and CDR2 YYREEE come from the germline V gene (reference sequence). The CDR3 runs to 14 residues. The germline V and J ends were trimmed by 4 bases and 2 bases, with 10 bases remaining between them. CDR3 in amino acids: CASSRQGTGNTIYF. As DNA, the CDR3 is TGTGCCAGCAGCCGGCAGGGGACTGGAAACACCATATATTTT.

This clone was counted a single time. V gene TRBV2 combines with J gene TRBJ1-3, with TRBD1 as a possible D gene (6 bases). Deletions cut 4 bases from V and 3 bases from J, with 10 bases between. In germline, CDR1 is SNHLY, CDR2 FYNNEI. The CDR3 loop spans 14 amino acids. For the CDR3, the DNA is TGTGCCAGCAGTGGAATAGGGGGTGGAAACACCATATATTTT. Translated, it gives CASSGIGGGNTIYF. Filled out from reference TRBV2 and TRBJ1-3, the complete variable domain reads EPEVTQTPSHQVTQMGQEVILRCVPISNHLYFYWYRQILGQKVEFLVSFYNNEISEKSEIFDDQFSVERPDGSNFTLKIRSTKLEDSAMYFCASSGIGGGNTIYFGEGSWLTVV.

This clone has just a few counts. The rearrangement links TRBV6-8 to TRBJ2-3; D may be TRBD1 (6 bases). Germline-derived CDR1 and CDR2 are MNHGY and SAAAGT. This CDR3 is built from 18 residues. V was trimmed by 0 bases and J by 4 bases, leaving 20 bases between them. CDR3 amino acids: CASSYSYRDTIWPDTQYF. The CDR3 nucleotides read TGTGCCAGCAGTTACTCCTACCGGGACACAATATGGCCAGATACGCAGTATTTT.

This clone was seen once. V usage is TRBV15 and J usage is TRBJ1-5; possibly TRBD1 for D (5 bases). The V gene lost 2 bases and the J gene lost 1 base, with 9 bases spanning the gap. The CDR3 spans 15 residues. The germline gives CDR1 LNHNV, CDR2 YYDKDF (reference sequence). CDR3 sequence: CATSRSGLSNQPQHF. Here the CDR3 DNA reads TGTGCCACCAGCAGATCAGGGTTGAGCAATCAGCCCCAGCATTTT.

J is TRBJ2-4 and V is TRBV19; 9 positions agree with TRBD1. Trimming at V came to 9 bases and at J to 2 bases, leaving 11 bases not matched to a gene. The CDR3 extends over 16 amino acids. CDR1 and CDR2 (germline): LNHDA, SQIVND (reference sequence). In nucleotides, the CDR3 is TGTGCCAGCCTGCCCGGGACAGGGAATTCCAAAAACATTCAGTACTTC. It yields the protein CASLPGTGNSKNIQYF. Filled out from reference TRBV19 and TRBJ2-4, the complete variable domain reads DGGITQSPKYLFRKEGQNVTLSCEQNLNHDAMYWYRQDPGQGLRLIYYSQIVNDFQKGDIAEGYSVSREKKESFPLTVTSAQKNPTAFYLCASLPGTGNSKNIQYFGAGTRLSVL.

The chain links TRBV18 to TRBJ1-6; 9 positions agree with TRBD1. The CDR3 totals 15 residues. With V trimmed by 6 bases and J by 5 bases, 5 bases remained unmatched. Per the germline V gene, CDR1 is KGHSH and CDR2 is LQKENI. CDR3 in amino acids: CASSPRQGDNSPLHF. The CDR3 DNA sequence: TGTGCCAGCTCTCCCAGACAGGGGGATAATTCACCCCTCCACTTT.

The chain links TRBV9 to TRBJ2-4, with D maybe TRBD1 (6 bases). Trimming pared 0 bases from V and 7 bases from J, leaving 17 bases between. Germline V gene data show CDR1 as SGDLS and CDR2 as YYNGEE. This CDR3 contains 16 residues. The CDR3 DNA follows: TGTGCCAGCAGCGTAGACCCAAGTGGCAGGGGCAACATTCAGTACTTC. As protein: CASSVDPSGRGNIQYF.

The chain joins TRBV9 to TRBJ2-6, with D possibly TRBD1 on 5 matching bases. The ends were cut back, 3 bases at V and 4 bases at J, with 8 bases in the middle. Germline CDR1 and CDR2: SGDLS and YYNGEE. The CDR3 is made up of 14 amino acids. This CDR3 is CASSAQGGANVLTF. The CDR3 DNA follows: TGTGCCAGCAGCGCCCAGGGAGGGGCCAACGTCCTGACTTTC.

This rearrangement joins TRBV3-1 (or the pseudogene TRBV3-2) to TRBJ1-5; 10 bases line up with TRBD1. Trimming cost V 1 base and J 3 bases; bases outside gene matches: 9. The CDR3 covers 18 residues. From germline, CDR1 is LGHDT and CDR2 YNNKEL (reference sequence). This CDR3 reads CASSQAPGTGAPNQPQHF. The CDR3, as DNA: TGTGCCAGCAGCCAAGCCCCTGGGACAGGGGCGCCCAATCAGCCCCAGCATTTT.

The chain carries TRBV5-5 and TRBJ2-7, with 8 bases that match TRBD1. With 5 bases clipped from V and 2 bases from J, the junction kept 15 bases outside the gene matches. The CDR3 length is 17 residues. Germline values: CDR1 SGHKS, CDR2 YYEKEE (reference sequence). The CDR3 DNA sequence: TGTGCCAGCAGTTTCCCCAGCTCCGGGACAGGAGCCTACGAGCAGTACTTC. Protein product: CASSFPSSGTGAYEQYF.

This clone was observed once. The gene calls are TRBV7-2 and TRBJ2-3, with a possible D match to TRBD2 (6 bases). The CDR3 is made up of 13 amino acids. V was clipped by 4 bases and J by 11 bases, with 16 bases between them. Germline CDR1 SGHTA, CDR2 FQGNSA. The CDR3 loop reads CASSSERRGLQYF. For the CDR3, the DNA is TGTGCCAGCAGCTCCGAGCGGAGGGGACTGCAGTATTTT.

CDR3 protein: CASSPGQTPYEQYF. The CDR3 bases are TGTGCCAGCAGCCCGGGACAGACACCCTACGAGCAGTACTTC. The gene calls are TRBV11-2 and TRBJ2-7, with 7 nucleotides matching TRBD1. The CDR3 spans 14 residues. J gave up 2 bases and V 5 bases, and 6 bases lay outside the gene matches. Germline V gene lookup returns CDR1 SGHAT and CDR2 FQNNGV.

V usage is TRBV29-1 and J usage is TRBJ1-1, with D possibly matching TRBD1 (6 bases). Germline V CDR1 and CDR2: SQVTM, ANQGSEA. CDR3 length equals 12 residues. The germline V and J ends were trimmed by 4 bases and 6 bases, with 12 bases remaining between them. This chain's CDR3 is CSVVGGGPEAFF. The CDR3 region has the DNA TGCAGCGTTGTTGGTGGGGGCCCTGAAGCTTTCTTT. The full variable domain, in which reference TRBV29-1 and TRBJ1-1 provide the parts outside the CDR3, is SAVISQKPSRDICQRGTSLTIQCQVDSQVTMMFWYRQQPGQSLTLIATANQGSEATYESGFVIDKFPISRPNLTFSTLTVSNMSPEDSSIYLCSVVGGGPEAFFGQGTRLTVV.

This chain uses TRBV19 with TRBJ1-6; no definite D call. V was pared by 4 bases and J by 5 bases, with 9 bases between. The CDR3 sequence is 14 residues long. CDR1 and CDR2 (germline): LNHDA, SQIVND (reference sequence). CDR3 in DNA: TGTGCCAGTAGTACATGGCGGGATAATTCACCCCTCCACTTT. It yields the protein CASSTWRDNSPLHF.

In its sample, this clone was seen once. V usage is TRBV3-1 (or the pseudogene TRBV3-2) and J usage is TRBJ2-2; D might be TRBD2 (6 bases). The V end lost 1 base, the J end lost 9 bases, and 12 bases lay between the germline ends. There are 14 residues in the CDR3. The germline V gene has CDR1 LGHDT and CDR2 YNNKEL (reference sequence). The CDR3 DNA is TGTGCCAGCAGCCAAGGGCAGGGAGGCCGGGAGCTGTTTTTT. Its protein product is CASSQGQGGRELFF.

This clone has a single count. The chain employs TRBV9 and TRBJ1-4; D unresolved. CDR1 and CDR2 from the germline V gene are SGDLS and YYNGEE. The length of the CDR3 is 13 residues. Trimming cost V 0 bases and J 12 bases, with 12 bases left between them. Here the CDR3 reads CASSVDIPGELFF. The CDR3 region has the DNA TGTGCCAGCAGCGTAGATATCCCCGGGGAACTGTTTTTT.

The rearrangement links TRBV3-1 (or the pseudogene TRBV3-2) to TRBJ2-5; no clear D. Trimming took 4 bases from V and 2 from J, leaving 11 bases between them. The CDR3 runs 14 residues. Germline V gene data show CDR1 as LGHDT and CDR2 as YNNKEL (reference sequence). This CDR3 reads CASSLRNGQETQYF. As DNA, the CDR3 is TGTGCCAGCAGCCTCAGAAACGGGCAAGAGACCCAGTACTTC.

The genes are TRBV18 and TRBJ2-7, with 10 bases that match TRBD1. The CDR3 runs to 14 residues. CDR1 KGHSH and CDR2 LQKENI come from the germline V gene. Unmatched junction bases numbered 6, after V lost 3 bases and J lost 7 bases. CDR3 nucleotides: TGTGCCAGCTCACCTTCGGACAGGGGGTTAGAGCAGTACTTC. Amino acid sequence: CASSPSDRGLEQYF.

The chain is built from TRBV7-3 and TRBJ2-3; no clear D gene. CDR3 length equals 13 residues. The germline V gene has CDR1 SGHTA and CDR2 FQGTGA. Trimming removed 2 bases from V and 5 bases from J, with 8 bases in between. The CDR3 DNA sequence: TGTGCCAGCAGCTTATCCCGTAGAGATACGCAGTATTTT. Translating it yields CASSLSRRDTQYF.

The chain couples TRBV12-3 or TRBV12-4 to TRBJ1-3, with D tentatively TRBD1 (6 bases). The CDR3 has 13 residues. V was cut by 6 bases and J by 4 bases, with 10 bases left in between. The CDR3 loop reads CASSTGYGNTIYF. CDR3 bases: TGTGCCAGCAGCACAGGGTACGGAAACACCATATATTTT.